This T cell receptor (beta chain) was found in a study of T cell responses to AZD1222 COVID-19 vaccine. Findings and limits, study-wide: Clonal diversity may have been underestimated, and the donors were mostly white British, with more females than males.

Details on this clone: Its antigen remains unknown.

CDR3 size: 11 residues. The V gene lost 4 bases and the J gene lost 5 bases, with 5 bases spanning the gap. CDR1 is LNHDA, CDR2 SQIVND, per germline (reference sequence). Using immunoSEQ multiplex PCR, the repertoire was profiled, and TCRdb retains in-frame clones only, with some absent. The data contain under 150,000 clones, 89% of them singletons. The genes are TRBV19 and TRBJ2-5; D not certain. The sample here was peripheral blood, taken 28 days after the second AZD1222 dose. The TCR sequence derives from an adult who received the AZD1222 COVID-19 vaccine. The CDR3 DNA is TGTGCCAGTAGTAAGGAGGAGACCCAGTACTTC. Translating it yields CASSKEETQYF.